Listed here are 12 T cell receptor beta chains from one sample, sequenced in a study of human T cells and chemical hapten exposure. In TCRdb, the RACE reads were re-called with MiXCR into one record per CDR3 protein. The sample contains more than 30,000 distinct CDR3 sequences, over 5.5% of which appear only once. Time point in this sample: patch test 1, 2 weeks after DPC sensitization. Specified treatment: therapeutic diphenylcyclopropenone sensitization with weekly scalp DPC. Unfractionated whole blood yielded the extracted total RNA. Sequencing was performed on whole blood, taken in connection with sensitization to the hapten diphenylcyclopropenone (DPC). These receptors originate from a woman aged 25 to 39 with alopecia areata. Some clones in this sample may be carry-over from other donors' samples.

The chain has TRBV5-1 and TRBJ2-3; D ambiguous. Trimming removed 0 bases from V and 0 bases from J, with 5 bases in between. Germline V gene data show CDR1 as SGHRS and CDR2 as YFSETQ. CDR3 size: 14 residues. The CDR3, as DNA: TGCGCCAGCAGCTTGGGGCCTAGCACAGATACGCAGTATTTT. This translates into CASSLGPSTDTQYF.

This clonotype has ten or more counts. This chain connects TRBV29-1 to TRBJ2-3; D uncertain. Germline assignment: CDR1 SQVTM and CDR2 ANQGSEA. V lost 4 bases to trimming and J lost 3 bases, with 8 bases between them. The CDR3 has 12 residues. CDR3 nucleotides: TGCAGCGTTGGGGCAGTAACAGATACGCAGTATTTT. It encodes CSVGAVTDTQYF.

Only a few counts were recorded for this clonotype. The V call is TRBV7-2, the J call TRBJ1-2; D remains unclear. The CDR3 spans 13 residues. The germline V and J ends were trimmed by 4 bases and 4 bases, with 10 bases remaining between them. Germline V gene lookup returns CDR1 SGHTA and CDR2 FQGNSA. The CDR3 DNA reads TGTGCCAGCAGCTACTCTAAGGGCTATGGCTACACCTTC. Its protein product is CASSYSKGYGYTF.

This clonotype was counted many times. The rearrangement joins TRBV9 to TRBJ1-5, with no clear D. V was cut by 0 bases and J by 4 bases, with 8 bases left in between. The germline V gene has CDR1 SGDLS and CDR2 YYNGEE. The CDR3 runs to 14 residues. CDR3 loop: CASSVGPENQPQHF. CDR3 DNA: TGTGCCAGCAGCGTAGGACCGGAAAATCAGCCCCAGCATTTT.

The rearrangement uses TRBV20-1 and TRBJ2-3; a possible D gene is TRBD1 (5 bases). The CDR3 extends over 15 amino acids. Germline loops: CDR1 DFQATT, CDR2 SNEGSKA (reference sequence). Trimming removed 5 bases from V and 0 bases from J, with 15 bases in between. CDR3 in amino acids: CSASWGTISTDTQYF. The DNA of the CDR3 is TGCAGTGCTTCCTGGGGCACCATAAGCACAGATACGCAGTATTTT.

This clonotype was seen repeatedly, ten times or more. The J gene is TRBJ2-7, the V gene TRBV7-2, with D unresolved. The CDR3 is made up of 15 amino acids. Per germline, CDR1 SGHTA and CDR2 FQGNSA. Trimming removed 1 base from V and 0 bases from J, with 10 bases in between. Here the CDR3 reads CASSLEGTRSYEQYF. The CDR3 DNA reads TGTGCCAGCAGCTTAGAGGGAACGCGCTCCTACGAGCAGTACTTC.

This clonotype was observed at least ten times. The rearrangement uses TRBV4-3 and TRBJ1-1, with D unclear. V was shortened by 0 bases and J by 0 bases, with 11 bases between the two germline ends. This CDR3 has 16 residues. Germline V CDR1 and CDR2: LGHNA, YSLEER. This chain's CDR3 is CASSQDSGGLNTEAFF. The DNA of the CDR3 is TGCGCCAGCAGCCAAGATTCGGGCGGCTTGAACACTGAAGCTTTCTTT.

This clonotype was found many times. The chain recombines TRBV7-9 with TRBJ2-3; no reliable D call. CDR3 length equals 9 residues. Per the germline V gene, CDR1 is SEHNR and CDR2 is FQNEAQ (reference sequence). V was shortened by 5 bases and J by 15 bases, with 9 bases between the two germline ends. CDR3 amino acids: CASSPTRYF. The CDR3 DNA follows: TGTGCCAGCAGCCCGACCCGTTATTTT.

This clonotype was seen only a few times. This chain joins TRBV7-9 and TRBJ2-3; D might be TRBD2 (6 bases). CDR1 and CDR2 from the germline V gene are SEHNR and FQNEAQ (reference sequence). The CDR3 has 18 residues. V was clipped by 0 bases and J by 6 bases, with 22 bases between them. CDR3 DNA: TGTGCCAGCAGCTTAGCGCAGACTAGGGACGCGACGGACGATACGCAGTATTTT. Translating it yields CASSLAQTRDATDDTQYF.

This chain links TRBV7-2 with TRBJ2-3; the D gene is possibly TRBD2 (6 bases). Germline V gene data show CDR1 as SGHTA and CDR2 as FQGNSA. The CDR3 extends over 15 amino acids. Trimming removed 0 bases from V and 2 bases from J, with 9 bases in between. In DNA form, the CDR3 reads TGTGCCAGCAGCTTAGCGGCGGGGTACACAGATACGCAGTATTTT. Protein: CASSLAAGYTDTQYF. The whole variable domain, filled in from reference TRBV7-2 and TRBJ2-3, reads GAGVSQSPSNKVTEKGKDVELRCDPISGHTALYWYRQSLGQGLEFLIYFQGNSAPDKSGLPSDRFSAERTGGSVSTLTIQRTQQEDSAVYLCASSLAAGYTDTQYFGPGTRLTVL.

The J gene is TRBJ2-1, the V gene TRBV27, with 13 bases lining up with TRBD2. Germline V gives CDR1 MNHEY, CDR2 SMNVEV (reference sequence). The CDR3 has 19 residues. V lost 2 bases and J lost 1; bases outside the gene matches: 8. CDR3 region: CASSLTRGTSGVSYNEQFF. The CDR3 region has the DNA TGTGCCAGCAGTTTAACCCGAGGGACTAGCGGGGTATCCTACAATGAGCAGTTCTTC.

The gene calls are TRBV20-1 and TRBJ2-3; 7 bases align to TRBD2. The CDR3 totals 15 residues. The V segment lost 1 base and the J segment 4 bases; nucleotides outside the gene matches: 8. Germline V gene data show CDR1 as DFQATT and CDR2 as SNEGSKA (reference sequence). The CDR3 DNA follows: TGCAGTGCTAGAGCGGAGTCGGGGGGACCAGATACGCAGTATTTT. The encoded protein is CSARAESGGPDTQYF.